The 27 T cell receptor beta chains below come from one sample, sequenced in a study of cytomegalovirus exposure and HLA in healthy donors (dated by TCRdb to 2016 to 2017). Library method: the immunoSEQ multiplex PCR assay. A mixture of 60 forward primers for TCR Vbeta segments and 13 reverse primers for TCR Jbeta segments was used in the multiplex PCR. TCRdb obtained this table from immuneACCESS and retained in-frame rearrangements with V and J assigned. These tables miss some clones; where compared with another copy, unresolved V genes account for less than half of the shortfall, and the remainder is unexplained. Within this sample are 150,000 to 170,000 clones, with roughly 74% of them counted one time only. Jointly, the top ten make up 2.5% to 3% of the sample. What was sequenced was PBMCs. The source is a man aged 18 to 30 in good health and CMV-seronegative.

In its sample, this clone was seen a few times. The CDR3 DNA is TGCAGCGTTGACGTACCGGTCCGTGTTTCTCGGAACACTGAAGCTTTCTTT. Amino acids: CSVDVPVRVSRNTEAFF. This chain links TRBV29-1 with TRBJ1-1, with D unresolved. The V end was cut by 3 bases, the J end by 1 base, with 21 bases between. The CDR3 loop spans 17 amino acids. Per the germline V gene, CDR1 is SQVTM and CDR2 is ANQGSEA.

This chain uses TRBV6-1 with TRBJ1-5; no clear D gene. The CDR3 is made up of 14 amino acids. V shed 8 bases and J shed 7 bases, with 18 bases lying between them. The germline V gene has CDR1 MNHNS and CDR2 SASEGT. CDR3 bases: TGTGCCAGCTTACAATTAGGGCGGGGACAGCCCCAGCATTTT. This gives the protein CASLQLGRGQPQHF.

V gene TRBV15 combines with J gene TRBJ1-2; 9 bases line up with TRBD1. This CDR3 spans 15 amino acids. Germline CDR1 and CDR2: LNHNV and YYDKDF (reference sequence). Unmatched junction bases numbered 7, after V lost 5 bases and J lost 3 bases. This CDR3 reads CATSDRDREDYGYTF. CDR3 DNA: TGTGCCACCAGCGACCGGGACAGGGAGGACTATGGCTACACCTTC.

The chain carries TRBV10-2 and TRBJ1-6; D remains ambiguous. V was shortened by 8 bases and J by 9 bases, with 14 bases between the two germline ends. From germline, CDR1 is WSHSY and CDR2 SAAADI. The CDR3 totals 13 residues. The CDR3 bases are TGCGCCAGCGCCAAAATCCGGGGTTCACCCCTCCACTTT. Encoded protein: CASAKIRGSPLHF.

As regards this clone: The sample carries other DNA sequences with the same CDR3. The chain joins TRBV9 to TRBJ1-1; the D gene is possibly TRBD1 (5 bases). Germline CDR1 reads SGDLS; CDR2 reads YYNGEE. V lost 2 bases and J 0 bases, leaving 8 bases between the germline ends. The CDR3 has 14 residues. The CDR3 protein is CASSVGQLNTEAFF. CDR3 bases: TGTGCCAGCAGCGTGGGGCAGCTGAACACTGAAGCTTTCTTT.

The V call is TRBV5-5, the J call TRBJ1-5; D is possibly TRBD1 (6 bases). The V and J ends lost 4 bases and 5 bases respectively, with 25 bases between them. Germline lookup yields CDR1 SGHKS and CDR2 YYEKEE (reference sequence). The CDR3 sequence is 18 residues long. CDR3 sequence (DNA): TGTGCCAGCAGCGTGGGGACATATCTCCGCGCGGGGGATCAGCCCCAGCATTTT. This gives the protein CASSVGTYLRAGDQPQHF.

This clone was picked up one time. The chain carries TRBV19 and TRBJ1-3; D remains ambiguous. Germline CDR1 is LNHDA and CDR2 is SQIVND (reference sequence). Trimming cost V 3 bases and J 0 bases, with 9 bases left between them. CDR3 length: 15 amino acids. The DNA for the CDR3 is TGTGCCAGTAGTATGATGGGAGACTCTGGAAACACCATATATTTT. Translated: CASSMMGDSGNTIYF. Filled out from reference TRBV19 and TRBJ1-3, the complete variable domain reads DGGITQSPKYLFRKEGQNVTLSCEQNLNHDAMYWYRQDPGQGLRLIYYSQIVNDFQKGDIAEGYSVSREKKESFPLTVTSAQKNPTAFYLCASSMMGDSGNTIYFGEGSWLTVV.

The genes are TRBV28 and TRBJ1-3; 7 nucleotides match TRBD1. The germline CDR1 and CDR2 sequences are MDHEN and SYDVKM. The CDR3 covers 16 residues. After removal of 4 bases from V and 0 bases from J, the junction contained 6 bases not matched to a gene. CDR3 nucleotides: TGTGCCAGCAGTTCGACAGGGTTGAACTCTGGAAACACCATATATTTT. Amino acid sequence: CASSSTGLNSGNTIYF.

The rearrangement uses TRBV27 and TRBJ2-1; tentatively, D is TRBD2 (5 bases). The germline V gene has CDR1 MNHEY and CDR2 SMNVEV (reference sequence). The V end lost 5 bases, the J end lost 3 bases, and 8 bases lay between the germline ends. The CDR3 covers 13 residues. CDR3 residues: CASSSGNYNEQFF. Here the CDR3 DNA reads TGTGCCAGCAGTAGCGGTAACTACAATGAGCAGTTCTTC.

The V and J genes are TRBV5-1 and TRBJ1-2; D uncertain. CDR1 and CDR2 from the germline V gene are SGHRS and YFSETQ. The CDR3 runs to 15 residues. V lost 0 bases and J lost 4, with 13 bases in between. The CDR3 nucleotides are TGCGCCAGCAGCTTGGAATCGGCGGAAGGCTATGGCTACACCTTC. Amino acid sequence: CASSLESAEGYGYTF.

There are a few counts of this clone. The chain carries TRBV6-1 and TRBJ1-2, with D tentatively TRBD1 (6 bases). CDR1 is MNHNS and CDR2 is SASEGT in the germline V gene. Deletions cut 4 bases from V and 5 bases from J, with 14 bases between. The CDR3 has 14 residues. CDR3: CASSGGDRLYGYTF. The CDR3 coding sequence is TGTGCCAGCAGTGGAGGCGACAGGCTTTATGGCTACACCTTC.

The chain has TRBV2 and TRBJ2-7; weak D call: TRBD1 (5 bases). Deletions cut 8 bases from V and 2 bases from J, with 10 bases between. The CDR3 has 12 residues. The germline gives CDR1 SNHLY, CDR2 FYNNEI. The CDR3 DNA sequence: TGTGCCAGCCGACAGACTCCCTACGAGCAGTACTTC. Its protein product is CASRQTPYEQYF.

The chain combines TRBV14 with TRBJ2-4; 9 bases are a match to TRBD2. Looked up from germline, CDR1 is SGHDN and CDR2 is FVKESK. The CDR3 contains 14 residues. With 0 bases clipped from V and 13 bases from J, the junction kept 7 bases outside the gene matches. The CDR3 loop reads CASSQEVSGGPQYF. CDR3 sequence (DNA): TGTGCCAGCAGCCAAGAGGTCAGCGGGGGGCCCCAGTACTTC.

This clone was detected only a few times. The J gene is TRBJ2-1, the V gene TRBV19; D call uncertain. Germline V lookup: CDR1 LNHDA, CDR2 SQIVND (reference sequence). V gave up 5 bases and J gave up 0 bases, with 8 bases separating them. This CDR3 is 14 amino acids long. CDR3 residues: CASSHQFSYNEQFF. CDR3 DNA: TGTGCCAGTAGTCATCAGTTCTCCTACAATGAGCAGTTCTTC.

This clone appeared a few times. This sequence joins TRBV5-4 and TRBJ1-1; D is perhaps TRBD1 (6 bases). Germline assignment: CDR1 SGHNT and CDR2 YYREEE (reference sequence). V shed 2 bases and J shed 1 base, with 9 bases lying between them. CDR3 length: 14 residues. The CDR3 bases are TGTGCCAGCAGCTTCAAACAGGGGAACACTGAAGCTTTCTTT. It encodes CASSFKQGNTEAFF.

This chain uses TRBV6-4 with TRBJ2-7; TRBD2 aligns across 13 bases. Trimming cost V 6 bases and J 0 bases; bases outside gene matches: 5. This CDR3 spans 16 amino acids. CDR1 is MRHNA, CDR2 SNTAGT, per germline. This CDR3 reads CASRTGLAGNSYEQYF. The CDR3 DNA reads as TGTGCCAGCAGGACGGGACTAGCGGGGAACTCCTACGAGCAGTACTTC.

Note on this clone: One end of the junction varies from germline; a read error may be responsible. The genes are TRBV10-3 and TRBJ1-1; D is possibly TRBD1 (6 bases). CDR3 length: 15 amino acids. The germline V gene has CDR1 ENHRY and CDR2 SYGVKD. The CDR3 nucleotides read TGTGCCAGCAGTTACGGGCGGGGGGCGAACACTGAAGCTTTCTTT. Translating gives CASSYGRGANTEAFF.

V usage is TRBV7-3 and J usage is TRBJ2-3, with unresolved D. The length of the CDR3 is 13 residues. Germline assignment: CDR1 SGHTA and CDR2 FQGTGA. The V end lost 4 bases, the J end lost 4 bases, and 9 bases lay between the germline ends. The CDR3 reads CASSSMSADTQYF. The DNA for the CDR3 is TGTGCCAGCAGCTCCATGAGCGCAGATACGCAGTATTTT.

The chain employs TRBV6-1 and TRBJ2-5; D is uncertain. CDR1 MNHNS and CDR2 SASEGT come from the germline V gene. The CDR3 is made up of 12 amino acids. The V end lost 7 bases, the J end lost 5 bases, and 11 bases lay between the germline ends. The CDR3 coding sequence is TGTGCCAGCACTAGTAATGGGGAGACCCAGTACTTC. Translation: CASTSNGETQYF.

Concerning this clone: A junction boundary mismatches the germline segment, possibly from a read error. This chain connects TRBV4-1 to TRBJ1-3; tentative D call: TRBD1 (6 bases). Germline V CDR1 and CDR2: MGHRA, YSYEKL. This CDR3 is built from 18 residues. This CDR3 is CASSQVGGGGTSRNTIYF. The DNA for the CDR3 is TGCGCCAGCAGTCAAGTAGGGGGGGGTGGCACCTCTAGAAACACCATATATTTT.

Notes on this clone: The germline gene is not matched at one end of the junction; a read error may be the cause. The V and J genes are TRBV4-1 and TRBJ1-2; unclear D gene. The CDR3 has 15 amino acids. From germline, CDR1 is MGHRA and CDR2 YSYEKL. In DNA form, the CDR3 reads TGCGCCAGCAGCCAAGAATCCCACCGCAACTACGGCTACACCTTC. Its translation: CASSQESHRNYGYTF.

In its sample, this clone was seen once. The chain carries TRBV27 and TRBJ2-1; 8 bases are shared with TRBD2. Trimming took 1 base from V and 3 from J; bases not matched to a gene: 2. Germline loops: CDR1 MNHEY, CDR2 SMNVEV (reference sequence). The CDR3 is made up of 15 amino acids. Here the CDR3 reads CASSLLAGGYNEQFF. CDR3 nucleotide sequence: TGTGCCAGCAGTTTATTGGCGGGGGGCTACAATGAGCAGTTCTTC.

The genes are TRBV5-1 and TRBJ2-1; TRBD2 agrees at 10 bases. In germline, CDR1 is SGHRS, CDR2 YFSETQ. V shed 4 bases and J 4 bases; nucleotides not matched to a gene: 14. This CDR3 spans 18 amino acids. This CDR3 is CASSRRGLAGDQYNEQFF. In nucleotides, the CDR3 is TGCGCCAGCAGCCGCCGGGGGCTAGCGGGGGACCAATACAATGAGCAGTTCTTC.

V gene TRBV5-1 combines with J gene TRBJ2-2; D call uncertain. There are 14 residues in the CDR3. Germline V CDR1 and CDR2: SGHRS, YFSETQ. The V end lost 5 bases, the J end lost 1 base, and 9 bases lay between the germline ends. CDR3 sequence reads: CASSTLGNTGELFF. The CDR3, as DNA: TGCGCCAGCAGTACCCTCGGGAACACCGGGGAGCTGTTTTTT.

This chain links TRBV18 with TRBJ1-4, with D possibly matching TRBD1 (6 bases). V dropped 4 bases and J dropped 7 bases, with 16 bases sitting between them. Looked up from germline, CDR1 is KGHSH and CDR2 is LQKENI. This CDR3 spans 15 amino acids. This CDR3 reads CASSLESTRGEKLFF. The CDR3 DNA reads as TGTGCCAGCTCACTAGAATCTACCAGGGGTGAAAAACTGTTTTTT.

This sequence joins TRBV5-5 and TRBJ1-2; no definite D call. The V end lost 0 bases, the J end lost 0 bases, and 12 bases lay between the germline ends. The CDR3 sequence is 16 residues long. Germline values: CDR1 SGHKS, CDR2 YYEKEE (reference sequence). Here the CDR3 DNA reads TGTGCCAGCAGCTTGGTTGCGGCACATTCTAACTATGGCTACACCTTC. Protein sequence: CASSLVAAHSNYGYTF.

The V call is TRBV7-9, the J call TRBJ1-2; D is undetermined. Germline CDR1 is SEHNR and CDR2 is FQNEAQ (reference sequence). V lost 3 bases and J lost 6, with 8 bases in between. This CDR3 has 12 residues. The CDR3 is CASSFNMDGYTF. The CDR3 DNA follows: TGTGCCAGCAGCTTTAACATGGATGGCTACACCTTC.